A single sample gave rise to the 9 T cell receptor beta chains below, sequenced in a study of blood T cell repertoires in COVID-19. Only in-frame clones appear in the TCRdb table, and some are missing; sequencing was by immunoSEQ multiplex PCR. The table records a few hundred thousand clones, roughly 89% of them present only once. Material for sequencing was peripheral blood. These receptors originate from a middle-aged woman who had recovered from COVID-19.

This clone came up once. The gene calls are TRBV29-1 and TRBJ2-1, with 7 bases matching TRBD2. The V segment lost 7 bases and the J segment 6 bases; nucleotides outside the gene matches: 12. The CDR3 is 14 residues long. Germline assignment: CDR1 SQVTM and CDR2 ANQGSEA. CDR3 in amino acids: CSAETSSGGNEQFF. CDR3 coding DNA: TGCAGCGCCGAGACTAGCTCCGGGGGCAATGAGCAGTTCTTC.

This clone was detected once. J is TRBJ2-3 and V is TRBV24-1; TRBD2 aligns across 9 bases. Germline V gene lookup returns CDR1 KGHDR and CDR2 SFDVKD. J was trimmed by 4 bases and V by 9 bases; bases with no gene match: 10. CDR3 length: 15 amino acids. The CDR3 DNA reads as TGTGCCACCCGCGCAGGCGGGAGGGCCGCAGATACGCAGTATTTT. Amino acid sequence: CATRAGGRAADTQYF.

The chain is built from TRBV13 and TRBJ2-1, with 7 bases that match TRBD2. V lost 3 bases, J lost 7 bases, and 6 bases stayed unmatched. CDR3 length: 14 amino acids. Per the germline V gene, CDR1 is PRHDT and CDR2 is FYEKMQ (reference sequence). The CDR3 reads CASSFYGSGNEQFF. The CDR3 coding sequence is TGTGCCAGCAGCTTTTACGGTAGCGGGAATGAGCAGTTCTTC.

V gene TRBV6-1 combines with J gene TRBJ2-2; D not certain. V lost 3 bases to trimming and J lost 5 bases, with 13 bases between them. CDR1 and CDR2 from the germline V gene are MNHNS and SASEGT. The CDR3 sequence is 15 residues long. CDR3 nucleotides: TGTGCCAGCAGTGACGGGTCCCCTGGGACCGGGGAGCTGTTTTTT. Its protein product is CASSDGSPGTGELFF.

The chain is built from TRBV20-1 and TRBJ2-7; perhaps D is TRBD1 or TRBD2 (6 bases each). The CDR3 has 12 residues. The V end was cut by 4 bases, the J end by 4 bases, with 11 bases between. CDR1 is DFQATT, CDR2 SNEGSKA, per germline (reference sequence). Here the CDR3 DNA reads TGCAGTGCTACTGAGGGGGGTTACGAGCAGTACGTC. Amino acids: CSATEGGYEQYV.

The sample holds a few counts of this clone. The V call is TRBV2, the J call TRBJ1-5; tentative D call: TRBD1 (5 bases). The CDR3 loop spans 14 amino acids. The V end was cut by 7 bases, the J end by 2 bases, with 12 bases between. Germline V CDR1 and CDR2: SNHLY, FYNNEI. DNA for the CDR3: TGTGCCAGCAAAGCAGGGATTGGCAATCAGCCCCAGCATTTT. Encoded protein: CASKAGIGNQPQHF.

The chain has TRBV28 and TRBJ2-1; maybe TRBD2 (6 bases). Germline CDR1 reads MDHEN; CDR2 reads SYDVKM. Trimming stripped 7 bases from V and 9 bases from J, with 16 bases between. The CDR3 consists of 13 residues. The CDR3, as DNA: TGTGCCAGCACCGGGGGTTCTAACACTGAGCAGTTCTTC. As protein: CASTGGSNTEQFF.

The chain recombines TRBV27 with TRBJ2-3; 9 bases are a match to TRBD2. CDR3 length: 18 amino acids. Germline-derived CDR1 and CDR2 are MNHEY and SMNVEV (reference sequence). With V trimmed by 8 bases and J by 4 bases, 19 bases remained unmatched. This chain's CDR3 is CASRYSGGGATGADTQYF. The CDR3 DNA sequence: TGTGCCAGCCGATACTCGGGCGGGGGGGCTACAGGCGCAGATACGCAGTATTTT.

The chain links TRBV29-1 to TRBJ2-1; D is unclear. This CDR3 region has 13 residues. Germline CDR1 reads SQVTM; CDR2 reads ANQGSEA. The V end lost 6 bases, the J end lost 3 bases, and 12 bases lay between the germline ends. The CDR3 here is CSVTLIGYNEQFF. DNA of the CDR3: TGCAGCGTCACTCTCATCGGCTACAATGAGCAGTTCTTC.